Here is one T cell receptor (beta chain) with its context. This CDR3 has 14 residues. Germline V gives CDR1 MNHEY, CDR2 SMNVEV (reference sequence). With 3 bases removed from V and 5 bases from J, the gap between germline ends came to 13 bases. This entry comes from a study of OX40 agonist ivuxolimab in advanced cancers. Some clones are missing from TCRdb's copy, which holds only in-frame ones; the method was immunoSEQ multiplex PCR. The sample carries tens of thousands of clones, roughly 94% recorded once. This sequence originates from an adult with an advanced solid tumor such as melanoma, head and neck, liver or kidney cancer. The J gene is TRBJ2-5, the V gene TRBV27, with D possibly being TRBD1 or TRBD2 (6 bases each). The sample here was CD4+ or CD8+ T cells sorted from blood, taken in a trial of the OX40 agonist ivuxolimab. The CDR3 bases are TGTGCCAGCAGTTTTGGGGGGCGCGAGGAGACCCAGTACTTC. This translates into CASSFGGREETQYF.